These T cell receptor beta chains were read from a single sample in a study of blood T cells in healthy people across ages. MiXCR, run by TCRdb on the 5' RACE reads, gives a single entry per CDR3 protein. The data show about 290,000 distinct CDR3 sequences, around 30% seen once. Sequencing was performed on blood. The receptors come from a woman in her 70s in good health. The CDR3 runs from the conserved cysteine through the conserved F or W. The order of the fields is D gene, V gene, J gene, clone size, CDR3 protein. The D gene is left open where the match is weak. A row's size may be missing; if present it is once, few, many or a size class.

d_call: TRBD1
v_call: TRBV20-1
j_call: TRBJ2-1
clone_size: NA
cdr3_aa: CSARRLDRGDHNEQFF

d_call: NA
v_call: TRBV19
j_call: TRBJ1-5
clone_size: NA
cdr3_aa: CASSPLQRSGYQPQHF

d_call: TRBD2
v_call: TRBV7-2
j_call: TRBJ2-1
clone_size: few
cdr3_aa: CASSLKRESYNEQFF

d_call: NA
v_call: TRBV3-1
j_call: NA
clone_size: many
cdr3_aa: CASSQVRNEQFF

d_call: TRBD2
v_call: TRBV10-2
j_call: TRBJ2-5
clone_size: many
cdr3_aa: CASSAHISGSGTQYF

d_call: NA
v_call: TRBV5-1
j_call: TRBJ1-4
clone_size: NA
cdr3_aa: CASSPSTGSSEKLFF

d_call: NA
v_call: TRBV28
j_call: TRBJ1-4
clone_size: NA
cdr3_aa: CASVQGTNEKLFF

d_call: TRBD2
v_call: TRBV20-1
j_call: TRBJ2-7
clone_size: NA
cdr3_aa: CSAPRGGTSGRAGRDEQYF

d_call: TRBD2
v_call: TRBV20-1
j_call: TRBJ2-4
clone_size: few
cdr3_aa: CSAIVGTSGVNIQYF

d_call: NA
v_call: TRBV29-1
j_call: TRBJ2-5
clone_size: NA
cdr3_aa: CSVEAWDTQETQYF

d_call: TRBD2
v_call: TRBV12-3/TRBV12-4
j_call: TRBJ2-7
clone_size: few
cdr3_aa: CASSFSGRAGEQYF

d_call: NA
v_call: TRBV29-1
j_call: TRBJ2-1
clone_size: few
cdr3_aa: CSVTSGTDEQFF

d_call: TRBD2
v_call: TRBV7-2
j_call: TRBJ2-1
clone_size: NA
cdr3_aa: CASSLGGLGNEQFF

d_call: NA
v_call: TRBV5-1
j_call: TRBJ2-3
clone_size: NA
cdr3_aa: CASSLATTRADTQYF

d_call: NA
v_call: TRBV29-1
j_call: TRBJ2-5
clone_size: NA
cdr3_aa: CSTLGTVGIETQYF

d_call: TRBD2
v_call: TRBV7-8
j_call: TRBJ2-1
clone_size: many
cdr3_aa: CASSLVLAENNEQFF

d_call: TRBD2
v_call: TRBV20-1
j_call: TRBJ2-1
clone_size: NA
cdr3_aa: CSAKPGTSGYNEQFF

d_call: NA
v_call: TRBV12-3/TRBV12-4
j_call: TRBJ2-4
clone_size: NA
cdr3_aa: CASSPLASLAKNIQYF

d_call: NA
v_call: TRBV20-1
j_call: TRBJ1-1
clone_size: few
cdr3_aa: CSARDTNTEAFF

d_call: NA
v_call: TRBV12-3/TRBV12-4
j_call: TRBJ1-2
clone_size: once
cdr3_aa: CASSRGLRFGYTF

d_call: NA
v_call: TRBV6-6
j_call: TRBJ1-3
clone_size: few
cdr3_aa: CASILPDSGNTIYF

d_call: NA
v_call: TRBV6-1
j_call: TRBJ2-6
clone_size: NA
cdr3_aa: CASRGGWGHSSGANVLTF

d_call: TRBD2
v_call: TRBV28
j_call: TRBJ2-1
clone_size: few
cdr3_aa: CASSLGGLADNEQFF

d_call: TRBD1
v_call: TRBV29-1
j_call: NA
clone_size: few
cdr3_aa: CSVGTGGDYEQYF

d_call: NA
v_call: TRBV19
j_call: TRBJ2-3
clone_size: once
cdr3_aa: CASKGKPSDTQYF

d_call: NA
v_call: TRBV9
j_call: TRBJ2-1
clone_size: NA
cdr3_aa: CASSSLRDYNEQFF

d_call: TRBD2
v_call: TRBV6-5
j_call: TRBJ2-1
clone_size: NA
cdr3_aa: CASSYSSGRVRNEQFF

d_call: NA
v_call: TRBV2
j_call: TRBJ2-3
clone_size: NA
cdr3_aa: CASSEPGAYTDTQYF

d_call: NA
v_call: TRBV6-5
j_call: TRBJ1-1
clone_size: few
cdr3_aa: CASSYFPDTEAFF

d_call: TRBD1
v_call: TRBV20-1
j_call: TRBJ2-1
clone_size: few
cdr3_aa: CSASTPDRGFYNEQFF

d_call: TRBD1
v_call: TRBV5-1
j_call: TRBJ1-1
clone_size: few
cdr3_aa: CASSLGSGGLNTEAFF

d_call: NA
v_call: TRBV11-2
j_call: NA
clone_size: many
cdr3_aa: CASKRVGEQFF

d_call: NA
v_call: TRBV27
j_call: TRBJ2-1
clone_size: NA
cdr3_aa: CASSLTQGPASGQFF

d_call: NA
v_call: TRBV5-4
j_call: TRBJ2-7
clone_size: NA
cdr3_aa: CASSFPGKTYEQYF

d_call: TRBD2
v_call: TRBV4-1
j_call: TRBJ2-3
clone_size: NA
cdr3_aa: CASSRLAEFTDTQYF

d_call: NA
v_call: TRBV27
j_call: TRBJ2-7
clone_size: few
cdr3_aa: CASSLTGLWSPQYF

d_call: NA
v_call: TRBV5-1
j_call: TRBJ1-2
clone_size: NA
cdr3_aa: CASSQDRRGGYTF

d_call: NA
v_call: TRBV11-3
j_call: TRBJ2-3
clone_size: few
cdr3_aa: CASSSGHPTDTQYF

d_call: NA
v_call: TRBV7-2
j_call: TRBJ2-4
clone_size: NA
cdr3_aa: CASSLRPDKNIQYF

d_call: NA
v_call: TRBV6-6
j_call: TRBJ2-1
clone_size: NA
cdr3_aa: CASSYSVQGHLNEQFF

d_call: NA
v_call: TRBV20-1
j_call: TRBJ1-3
clone_size: few
cdr3_aa: CSARTGQGINTIYF

d_call: NA
v_call: TRBV6-6
j_call: TRBJ2-6
clone_size: NA
cdr3_aa: CASSYESPGANVLTF